Shown below are 3 T cell receptor beta chains from a single sample sequenced in a study of control samples from healthy donors and cancer patients. Some clones are missing from TCRdb's copy, which holds only in-frame ones; the method was immunoSEQ multiplex PCR. This table holds 100,000 to 150,000 clones, 80% to 95% found once. Sequencing used blood. These receptors were obtained from a man aged 18 to 30 in good health.

The chain joins TRBV2 to TRBJ1-2; D gene uncertain. Germline loops: CDR1 SNHLY, CDR2 FYNNEI. CDR3 length equals 13 residues. The germline V and J ends were trimmed by 4 bases and 6 bases, with 12 bases remaining between them. In DNA, the CDR3 is TGTGCCAGCAGTGGATTCGACACAGATGGCTACACCTTC. The encoded protein is CASSGFDTDGYTF.

The V call is TRBV6-5, the J call TRBJ1-5, with D possibly TRBD1 on 5 matching bases. The CDR3 runs 13 residues. Trimming shortened V by 10 bases and J by 6 bases, and 16 bases separated the two germline ends. In germline, CDR1 is MNHEY, CDR2 SVGAGI. Here the CDR3 DNA reads TGTGCCACGGGGCGGGGGAAGGCTCAGCCCCAGCATTTT. Amino acids: CATGRGKAQPQHF.

The V gene is TRBV11-2, the J gene TRBJ1-2; TRBD1 agrees at 8 bases. V trimming: 1 base; J trimming: 9 bases; junction bases outside the gene matches: 4. Germline CDR1 SGHAT, CDR2 FQNNGV. The CDR3 contains 13 residues. DNA for the CDR3: TGTGCCAGCAGCTTAGGACAGGGGTTGAGCTACACCTTC. Translating gives CASSLGQGLSYTF. The whole variable domain, remainder taken from reference TRBV11-2 and TRBJ1-2, is EAGVAQSPRYKIIEKRQSVAFWCNPISGHATLYWYQQILGQGPKLLIQFQNNGVVDDSQLPKDRFSAERLKGVDSTLKIQPAKLEDSAVYLCASSLGQGLSYTFGSGTRLTVV.